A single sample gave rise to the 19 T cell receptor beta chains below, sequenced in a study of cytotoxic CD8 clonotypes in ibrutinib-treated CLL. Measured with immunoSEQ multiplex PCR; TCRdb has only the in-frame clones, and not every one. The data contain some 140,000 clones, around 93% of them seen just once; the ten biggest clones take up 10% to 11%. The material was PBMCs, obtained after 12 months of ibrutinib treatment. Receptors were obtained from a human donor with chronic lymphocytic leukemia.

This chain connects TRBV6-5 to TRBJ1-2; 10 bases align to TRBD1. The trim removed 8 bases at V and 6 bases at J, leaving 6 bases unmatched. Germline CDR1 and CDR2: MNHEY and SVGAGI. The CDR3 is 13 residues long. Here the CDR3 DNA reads TGTGCCAGCCGGGACAGGGGAAATGATGGCTACACCTTC. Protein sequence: CASRDRGNDGYTF.

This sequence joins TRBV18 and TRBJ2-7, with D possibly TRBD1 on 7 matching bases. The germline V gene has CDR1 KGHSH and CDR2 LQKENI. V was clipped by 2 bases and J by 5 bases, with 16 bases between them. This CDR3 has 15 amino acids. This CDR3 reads CASSPRGGGLDEQYF. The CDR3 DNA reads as TGTGCCAGCTCACCAAGAGGAGGGGGCTTAGACGAGCAGTACTTC.

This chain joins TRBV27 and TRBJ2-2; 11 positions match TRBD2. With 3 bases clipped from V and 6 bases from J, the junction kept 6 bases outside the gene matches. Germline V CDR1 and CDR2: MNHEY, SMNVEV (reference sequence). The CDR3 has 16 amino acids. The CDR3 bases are TGTGCCAGCAGTTTTGTACTAGCGGGAGATCCCGGGGAGCTGTTTTTT. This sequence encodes CASSFVLAGDPGELFF.

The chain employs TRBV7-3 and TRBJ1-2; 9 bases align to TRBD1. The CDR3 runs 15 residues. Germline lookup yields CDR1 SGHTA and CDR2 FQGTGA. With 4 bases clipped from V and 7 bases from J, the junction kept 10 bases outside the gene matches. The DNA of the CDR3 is TGTGCCAGCAGCTCGCGAGGGACAGGGATATGTGGCTACACCTTC. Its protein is CASSSRGTGICGYTF.

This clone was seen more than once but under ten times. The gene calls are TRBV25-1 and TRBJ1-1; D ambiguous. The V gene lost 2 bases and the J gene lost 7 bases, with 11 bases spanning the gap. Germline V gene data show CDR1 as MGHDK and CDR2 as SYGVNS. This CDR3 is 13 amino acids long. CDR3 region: CASSEGTANEAFF. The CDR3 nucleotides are TGTGCCAGCAGTGAAGGTACGGCAAATGAAGCTTTCTTT.

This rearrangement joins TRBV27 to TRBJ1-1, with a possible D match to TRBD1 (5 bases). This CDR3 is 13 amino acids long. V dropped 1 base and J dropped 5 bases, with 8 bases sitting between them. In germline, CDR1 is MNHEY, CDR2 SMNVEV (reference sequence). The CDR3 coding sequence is TGTGCCAGCAGTTTATTCCGGGGGACTGAAGCTTTCTTT. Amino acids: CASSLFRGTEAFF.

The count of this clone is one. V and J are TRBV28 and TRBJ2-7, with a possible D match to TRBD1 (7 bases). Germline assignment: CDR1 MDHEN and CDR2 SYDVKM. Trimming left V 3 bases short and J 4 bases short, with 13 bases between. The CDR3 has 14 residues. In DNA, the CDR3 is TGTGCCAGCAGTTTCACAGGGGCGGGATACGAGCAGTACTTC. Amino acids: CASSFTGAGYEQYF.

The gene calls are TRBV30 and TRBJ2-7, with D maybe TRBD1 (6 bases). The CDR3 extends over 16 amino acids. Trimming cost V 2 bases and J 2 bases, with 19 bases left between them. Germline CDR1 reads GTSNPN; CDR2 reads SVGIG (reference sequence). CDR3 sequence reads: CAWSHPPTGCPYEQYF. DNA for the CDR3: TGTGCCTGGAGTCACCCCCCCACAGGGTGCCCCTACGAGCAGTACTTC.

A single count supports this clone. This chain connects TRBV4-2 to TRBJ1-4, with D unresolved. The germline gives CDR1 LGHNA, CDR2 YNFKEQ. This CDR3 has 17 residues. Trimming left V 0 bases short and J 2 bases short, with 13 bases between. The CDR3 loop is CASSQDRLVGTNEKLFF. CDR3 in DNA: TGTGCCAGCAGCCAAGATAGATTGGTGGGGACTAATGAAAAACTGTTTTTT.

Written as DNA, the CDR3 is TGTGCCAGCAGCTCGACTTACTCCGGGACATTGAATCAGCCCCAGCATTTT. Translated, it gives CASSSTYSGTLNQPQHF. The rearrangement joins TRBV7-9 to TRBJ1-5, with a tentative D call TRBD1 (6 bases). Germline V gene data show CDR1 as SEHNR and CDR2 as FQNEAQ (reference sequence). CDR3 size: 17 residues. Trimming took 4 bases from V and 4 from J, leaving 20 bases between them.

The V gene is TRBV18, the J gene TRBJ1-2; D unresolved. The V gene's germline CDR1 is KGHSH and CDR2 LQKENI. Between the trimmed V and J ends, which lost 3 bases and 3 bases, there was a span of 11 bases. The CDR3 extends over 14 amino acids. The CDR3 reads CASSPGGRHYGYTF. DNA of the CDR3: TGTGCCAGCTCACCCGGCGGCAGACACTATGGCTACACCTTC.

Here the CDR3 DNA reads TGTGCCAGCTCACAGACAGAGAATCAGCCCCAGCATTTT. It specifies CASSQTENQPQHF. The chain couples TRBV18 to TRBJ1-5, with D perhaps matching TRBD1 (5 bases). The V end was cut by 4 bases, the J end by 4 bases, with 8 bases between. The CDR3 length is 13 residues. Germline V CDR1 and CDR2: KGHSH, LQKENI. The variable domain in full, completed from reference TRBV18 and TRBJ1-5, reads NAGVMQNPRHLVRRRGQEARLRCSPMKGHSHVYWYRQLPEEGLKFMVYLQKENIIDESGMPKERFSAEFPKEGPSILRIQQVVRGDSAAYFCASSQTENQPQHFGDGTRLSIL.

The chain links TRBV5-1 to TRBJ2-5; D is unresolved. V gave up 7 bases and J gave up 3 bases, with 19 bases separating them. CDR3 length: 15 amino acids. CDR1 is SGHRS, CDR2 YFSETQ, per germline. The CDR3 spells CASQKEPRTEETQYF. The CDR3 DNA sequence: TGCGCCAGCCAGAAGGAGCCCCGTACTGAAGAGACCCAGTACTTC.

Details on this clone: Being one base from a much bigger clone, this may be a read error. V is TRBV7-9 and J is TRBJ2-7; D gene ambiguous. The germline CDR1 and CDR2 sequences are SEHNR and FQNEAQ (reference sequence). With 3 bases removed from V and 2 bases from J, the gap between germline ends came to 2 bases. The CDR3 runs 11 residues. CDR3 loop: CASSFTYEQYF. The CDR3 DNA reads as TGTGCCAGCAGCTTCACCTACGAGCAGTACTTC. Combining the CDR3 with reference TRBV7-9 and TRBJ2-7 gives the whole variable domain DTGVSQNPRHKITKRGQNVTFRCDPISEHNRLYWYRQTLGQGPEFLTYFQNEAQLEKSRLLSDRFSAERPKGSFSTLEIQRTEQGDSAMYLCASSFTYEQYFGPGTRLTVT.

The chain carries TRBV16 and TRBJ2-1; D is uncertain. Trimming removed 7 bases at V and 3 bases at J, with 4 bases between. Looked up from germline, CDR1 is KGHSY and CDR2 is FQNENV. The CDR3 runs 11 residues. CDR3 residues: CASTSYNEQFF. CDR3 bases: TGTGCCAGCACCAGCTACAATGAGCAGTTCTTC. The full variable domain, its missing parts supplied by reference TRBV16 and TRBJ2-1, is GEEVAQTPKHLVRGEGQKAKLYCAPIKGHSYVFWYQQVLKNEFKFLISFQNENVFDETGMPKERFSAKCLPNSPCSLEIQATKLEDSAVYFCASTSYNEQFFGPGTRLTVL.

This chain's CDR3 is CASSTGLSNQPQHF. The CDR3 DNA reads as TGTGCCAGCTCCACAGGGCTGAGCAATCAGCCCCAGCATTTT. The chain couples TRBV18 to TRBJ1-5; possibly TRBD1 for D (6 bases). The V and J ends lost 6 bases and 1 base respectively, with 10 bases between them. The CDR3 spans 14 residues. Germline V gene sequence: CDR1 KGHSH, CDR2 LQKENI.

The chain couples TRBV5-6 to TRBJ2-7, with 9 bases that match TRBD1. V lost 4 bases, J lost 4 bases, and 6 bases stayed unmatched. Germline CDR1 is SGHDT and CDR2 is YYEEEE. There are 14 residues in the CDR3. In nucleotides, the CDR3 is TGTGCCAGCAGCCTCCGGGACAGGGATTACGAGCAGTACTTC. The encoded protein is CASSLRDRDYEQYF.

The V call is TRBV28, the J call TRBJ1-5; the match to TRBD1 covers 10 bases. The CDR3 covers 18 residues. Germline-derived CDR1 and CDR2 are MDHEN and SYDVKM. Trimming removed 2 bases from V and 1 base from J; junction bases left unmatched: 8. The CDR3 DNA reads TGTGCCAGCAGTTTAGGCAGACAGGGGGCGTTGAGCAATCAGCCCCAGCATTTT. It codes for CASSLGRQGALSNQPQHF.

The CDR3 DNA sequence: TGTGCCAGCAGCACAGCTGGGCTCGGCGGGGACGAGCAGTACTTC. Translated: CASSTAGLGGDEQYF. The rearrangement uses TRBV7-2 and TRBJ2-7, with D possibly matching TRBD2 (6 bases). This CDR3 has 15 residues. The V gene lost 5 bases and the J gene lost 5 bases, with 19 bases spanning the gap. The germline V gene has CDR1 SGHTA and CDR2 FQGNSA.